This is a list of T cell receptor beta chains from one sample in a study of T-cell memory formation after mild COVID-19. TCRdb reprocessed the 5' RACE reads with MiXCR, giving one entry per CDR3 protein. The repertoire holds about 270,000 distinct CDR3 sequences, with roughly 15% as singletons. The sample comprised PBMCs or a T cell subset sorted from them (not recorded which). These receptors were obtained from a man younger than 30 who had mild COVID-19 (a few samples of this study predate the infection). Cell type and time point are not known. Each CDR3 is given with its conserved first and last residue. D genes are given only for firm matches. A clone size is listed for some rows: how often the clone was seen (once, few, many), or a class if it is expanded.

J gene: TRBJ1-4
D gene: TRBD1
clone size: .
V gene: TRBV20-1
CDR3 protein: CSARDPQGLREKLFF
CDR3 DNA: TGCAGTGCTAGAGATCCACAGGGGCTTCGGGAAAAACTGTTTTTT

J gene: TRBJ2-4
D gene: .
clone size: .
V gene: TRBV18
CDR3 protein: CASSPRLEGWGKNIQYF
CDR3 DNA: TGTGCCAGCTCACCACGGTTAGAGGGCTGGGGCAAAAACATTCAGTACTTC

J gene: TRBJ2-5
D gene: .
clone size: few
V gene: TRBV11-2
CDR3 protein: CASSPHAGNQETQYF
CDR3 DNA: TGTGCCAGCAGCCCCCACGCGGGGAACCAAGAGACCCAGTACTTC

J gene: TRBJ2-1
D gene: TRBD1
clone size: many
V gene: TRBV4-2
CDR3 protein: CASSQETGDYNEQFF
CDR3 DNA: TGTGCCAGCAGCCAAGAGACAGGGGATTACAATGAGCAGTTCTTC

J gene: TRBJ1-4
D gene: .
clone size: few
V gene: TRBV20-1
CDR3 protein: CSAHRSGSEKLFF
CDR3 DNA: TGCAGTGCTCACCGATCGGGGAGTGAAAAACTGTTTTTT

J gene: TRBJ1-2
D gene: .
clone size: many
V gene: TRBV20-1
CDR3 protein: CSADRGANGYTF
CDR3 DNA: TGCAGTGCCGATAGGGGCGCGAATGGCTACACCTTC

J gene: TRBJ1-2
D gene: .
clone size: many
V gene: TRBV12-3/TRBV12-4
CDR3 protein: CASSHFPGGYTF
CDR3 DNA: TGTGCCAGCAGCCATTTTCCCGGTGGCTACACCTTC

J gene: TRBJ1-1
D gene: .
clone size: .
V gene: TRBV12-3/TRBV12-4
CDR3 protein: CASSRSGSAEAFF
CDR3 DNA: TGTGCCAGCAGCAGGTCAGGGAGCGCTGAAGCTTTCTTT

J gene: TRBJ2-7
D gene: .
clone size: .
V gene: TRBV5-1
CDR3 protein: CASSWWQGRPEQYF
CDR3 DNA: TGCGCCAGCAGCTGGTGGCAGGGGCGACCTGAGCAGTACTTC

J gene: TRBJ2-3
D gene: TRBD2
clone size: .
V gene: TRBV20-1
CDR3 protein: CSARELAGGISTDTQYF
CDR3 DNA: TGCAGTGCTAGAGAACTAGCGGGGGGCATAAGCACAGATACGCAGTATTTT

J gene: TRBJ1-1
D gene: .
clone size: .
V gene: TRBV30
CDR3 protein: CAWMRTYNTEAFF
CDR3 DNA: TGTGCCTGGATGCGGACGTATAACACTGAAGCTTTCTTT